The TCR beta chain described here comes from a study of cytomegalovirus exposure and HLA in healthy donors. Whole-study context: Out of about 179 million T cells, an earlier analysis found roughly 100 million unique TCR beta sequences in total.

V was pared by 9 bases and J by 8 bases, with 20 bases between. Germline loops: CDR1 SGHNT, CDR2 YYREEE (reference sequence). CDR3 length equals 14 residues. Primers: 60 Vbeta forward and 13 Jbeta reverse. The method was immunoSEQ multiplex PCR; TCRdb's version includes in-frame clones alone and lacks a portion of them. The listing records fewer than 85,000 clones. The chain links TRBV5-4 to TRBJ1-4; D may be TRBD1 (6 bases). The clonotype was recovered from a man aged 50-59 years in good health and CMV-seropositive. The sequencing input was PBMCs. CDR3 region: CATNRGQQKEKLFF. The CDR3 nucleotides are TGTGCCACCAACCGAGGACAGCAAAAGGAAAAACTGTTTTTT.